This T cell receptor (beta chain) is drawn from a study of CD8 T cells in Susac syndrome. Trimming cost V 5 bases and J 4 bases, with 8 bases left between them. The CDR3 spans 13 residues. Per the germline V gene, CDR1 is MNHEY and CDR2 is SVGAGI. When the RNA was reverse transcribed, random hexamers were used with an input of roughly 0.45 to 1 ug. TCRdb recomputed calls from the immunoSEQ multiplex PCR reads with MiXCR, one row per CDR3 protein. The profile shows under 150,000 distinct CDR3 sequences, around 94% of them singletons. The TCR sequence derives from a human donor in good health. This chain joins TRBV6-5 and TRBJ2-2; D is unclear. Sequencing was carried out using CD8+ T cells from PBMCs. The CDR3 spells CASSIQRTGELFF. CDR3 sequence (DNA): TGTGCCAGCAGTATACAACGCACCGGGGAGCTGTTTTTT.